This entry lists 21 T cell receptor beta chains sequenced from one sample in a study of vaccination effects on CD4 cells after COVID-19. No antigen is known for these receptors. Prior to sequencing, the ViraFEST assay stimulated PBMC with viral peptide pools, which expanded the antigen-specific CD4+ T cells. Upon completion of 10 to 11 days in culture, CD4+ T cells were isolated. Of the BNT162b2 and mRNA-1273 vaccines, participants received two doses of one or the other. The table came from immunoSEQ multiplex PCR; TCRdb's copy has only in-frame clones and leaves some out. The sample has approximately 61,000 clones, about 80% seen once; the top ten hold roughly 1.2%. The sample in question was CD4+ T cells from PBMCs cultured with HCoV-229E spike peptides, obtained after COVID-19 vaccination. The receptor set was obtained from a human donor who received a COVID-19 vaccine.

The V call is TRBV5-1, the J call TRBJ2-3; D is undetermined. The CDR3 runs 14 residues. With 3 bases removed from V and 0 bases from J, the gap between germline ends came to 8 bases. Germline CDR1 and CDR2: SGHRS and YFSETQ. The CDR3 nucleotides are TGCGCCAGCAGCTATACACTTAGCACAGATACGCAGTATTTT. Translating it yields CASSYTLSTDTQYF.

The chain has TRBV15 and TRBJ2-7, with a weak D call TRBD2 (6 bases). V was shortened by 3 bases and J by 0 bases, with 12 bases between the two germline ends. The V gene's germline CDR1 is LNHNV and CDR2 YYDKDF (reference sequence). The CDR3 runs 15 residues. In nucleotides, the CDR3 is TGTGCCACCAGCAGGGGCGGGGTAAGCTCCTACGAGCAGTACGTC. This sequence encodes CATSRGGVSSYEQYV.

The chain couples TRBV5-5 to TRBJ1-6; 7 bases fit TRBD1. The CDR3 is 15 residues long. Germline V gene lookup returns CDR1 SGHKS and CDR2 YYEKEE (reference sequence). Losses at the gene ends were 4 bases for V and 6 bases for J; bases not matched to a gene: 7. CDR3 sequence (DNA): TGTGCCAGCAGCGTTAGGACAGGAGCTAATTCACCCCTCCACTTT. Protein: CASSVRTGANSPLHF.

The rearrangement joins TRBV28 to TRBJ1-2; perhaps TRBD1 as D (5 bases). The CDR3 is 14 amino acids. CDR1 is MDHEN, CDR2 SYDVKM, per germline. V was trimmed by 7 bases and J by 4 bases, leaving 16 bases between them. The CDR3 here is CASTRYHGGYGYTF. The CDR3 DNA follows: TGTGCCAGCACCAGGTACCACGGGGGCTATGGCTACACCTTC.

This clone was detected only a few times. The chain combines TRBV30 with TRBJ1-2, with D unclear. V lost 0 bases to trimming and J lost 7 bases, with 15 bases between them. The CDR3 is 14 amino acids. The germline V gene has CDR1 GTSNPN and CDR2 SVGIG (reference sequence). The CDR3 coding sequence is TGTGCCTGGAGTGTAGCTAAAAATATCCCTGGCTACACCTTC. Amino acids: CAWSVAKNIPGYTF.

V gene TRBV9 combines with J gene TRBJ2-2, with unresolved D. Trimming pared 4 bases from V and 6 bases from J, leaving 7 bases between. This CDR3 contains 12 residues. Germline CDR1 SGDLS, CDR2 YYNGEE. Written as DNA, the CDR3 is TGTGCCAGCAGCAGACCGGCCGGGGAGCTGTTTTTT. Its protein is CASSRPAGELFF.

The V gene is TRBV3-1 (or the pseudogene TRBV3-2), the J gene TRBJ1-6, with D possibly matching TRBD1 (5 bases). Germline CDR1 LGHDT, CDR2 YNNKEL (reference sequence). The CDR3 contains 14 residues. Between the trimmed V and J ends, which lost 8 bases and 5 bases, there was a span of 13 bases. The CDR3 DNA sequence: TGTGCCAGCCGTGCACAGGCCAATAATTCACCCCTCCACTTT. Residues: CASRAQANNSPLHF.

The chain carries TRBV5-1 and TRBJ1-4; no clear D. Germline V gene sequence: CDR1 SGHRS, CDR2 YFSETQ. V lost 4 bases and J lost 4, with 14 bases in between. This CDR3 region has 15 residues. CDR3 loop: CASSPDGRDNEKLFF. CDR3 coding DNA: TGCGCCAGCAGCCCGGACGGGAGGGATAATGAAAAACTGTTTTTT.

The chain recombines TRBV24-1 with TRBJ2-3, with TRBD1 matching over 9 bases. The trim removed 10 bases at V and 4 bases at J, leaving 5 bases unmatched. Germline assignment: CDR1 KGHDR and CDR2 SFDVKD. The length of the CDR3 is 13 residues. The CDR3 spells CATQQGAPDTQYF. In DNA, the CDR3 is TGTGCCACTCAACAGGGGGCCCCAGATACGCAGTATTTT.

This clone is a singleton in its sample. The chain couples TRBV19 to TRBJ1-6; D is unclear. The V end was cut by 7 bases, the J end by 12 bases, with 22 bases between. This CDR3 spans 15 amino acids. Germline V gene lookup returns CDR1 LNHDA and CDR2 SQIVND (reference sequence). CDR3 coding DNA: TGTGCCAGTAACGACCCGGGATCAACCGATGTACCCCTCCACTTT. It yields the protein CASNDPGSTDVPLHF.

J is TRBJ2-1 and V is TRBV6-5; D possibly uses TRBD1 or TRBD2 (5 bases each). Trimming shortened V by 6 bases and J by 6 bases, and 15 bases separated the two germline ends. This CDR3 has 14 amino acids. From germline, CDR1 is MNHEY and CDR2 SVGAGI. The CDR3 protein is CASSLRDVSNEQFF. The CDR3 DNA reads TGTGCCAGCAGCCTCCGGGACGTATCCAATGAGCAGTTCTTC.

The gene calls are TRBV11-2 and TRBJ1-3; a weak D match, TRBD1 (5 bases). There are 17 residues in the CDR3. The germline V gene encodes CDR1 SGHAT and CDR2 FQNNGV. The V end lost 2 bases, the J end lost 0 bases, and 14 bases lay between the germline ends. CDR3 amino acids: CASSLSLTVSSGNTIYF. The CDR3 coding sequence is TGTGCCAGCAGCTTAAGCCTGACAGTCAGCTCTGGAAACACCATATATTTT.

The V call is TRBV19, the J call TRBJ1-1, with D hard to call. There are 12 residues in the CDR3. In germline, CDR1 is LNHDA, CDR2 SQIVND (reference sequence). The V end lost 5 bases, the J end lost 11 bases, and 15 bases lay between the germline ends. In nucleotides, the CDR3 is TGTGCCAGTAGTTCCGCCGGTGGTGCGGCTTTCTTT. Translation gives CASSSAGGAAFF. Using reference TRBV19 and TRBJ1-1 for the parts outside the CDR3, the full variable domain is DGGITQSPKYLFRKEGQNVTLSCEQNLNHDAMYWYRQDPGQGLRLIYYSQIVNDFQKGDIAEGYSVSREKKESFPLTVTSAQKNPTAFYLCASSSAGGAAFFGQGTRLTVV.

The chain has TRBV6-2 or TRBV6-3 and TRBJ1-5, with 9 positions matching TRBD1. Germline V gene sequence: CDR1 MNHEY, CDR2 SVGEGT. V dropped 3 bases and J dropped 7; count of bases not matched to a gene: 4. The CDR3 extends over 14 amino acids. CDR3 DNA sequence: TGTGCCAGCAGTTATGGAACAGGGGGCCAGCCCCAGCATTTT. It codes for CASSYGTGGQPQHF.

The V and J genes are TRBV5-8 and TRBJ2-5; D is unresolved. V was pared by 4 bases and J by 1 base, with 11 bases between. The CDR3 has 14 amino acids. Germline CDR1 and CDR2: SGHTS and YDEGEE. The CDR3 reads CASSHPPFQETQYF. Here the CDR3 DNA reads TGTGCCAGCAGCCATCCCCCGTTCCAAGAGACCCAGTACTTC. The whole variable domain, filled in from reference TRBV5-8 and TRBJ2-5, reads EAGVTQSPTHLIKTRGQQATLRCSPISGHTSVYWYQQALGLGLQFLLWYDEGEERNRGNFPPRFSGRQFPNYSSELNVNALELEDSALYLCASSHPPFQETQYFGPGTRLLVL.

A few counts support this clone. The chain joins TRBV7-8 to TRBJ1-5; no clear D. The V gene lost 5 bases and the J gene lost 5 bases, with 10 bases spanning the gap. The CDR3 is 13 residues long. Germline CDR1 and CDR2: SGHVS and FQNEAQ. CDR3 nucleotide sequence: TGTGCCAGCAGCCAGGACCTATATCAGCCCCAGCATTTT. It is translated as CASSQDLYQPQHF.

This clone was observed a handful of times. This chain connects TRBV6-6 to TRBJ1-6, with D hard to call. Between the trimmed V and J ends, which lost 3 bases and 7 bases, there was a span of 10 bases. The length of the CDR3 is 14 residues. The germline V gene encodes CDR1 MNHNY and CDR2 SVGAGI (reference sequence). CDR3 protein: CASSYRAVNSPLHF. In DNA form, the CDR3 reads TGTGCCAGCAGTTATAGGGCGGTGAATTCACCCCTCCACTTT.

In its sample, this clone was seen a few times. The V and J genes are TRBV28 and TRBJ1-2; D uncertain. The germline CDR1 and CDR2 sequences are MDHEN and SYDVKM. The CDR3 has 12 residues. The germline V and J ends were trimmed by 7 bases and 8 bases, with 14 bases remaining between them. The chain's CDR3 is CASTVGVGGYTF. Here the CDR3 DNA reads TGTGCCAGCACCGTAGGAGTCGGGGGCTACACCTTC.

The rearrangement uses TRBV7-8 and TRBJ1-2; the D gene is possibly TRBD1 (5 bases). Germline CDR1 and CDR2: SGHVS and FQNEAQ. The CDR3 covers 14 residues. V lost 1 base, J lost 2 bases, and 8 bases lay in between. CDR3 loop: CASSLVKGNYGYTF. The DNA of the CDR3 is TGTGCCAGCAGCTTAGTCAAGGGGAACTATGGCTACACCTTC.

The chain employs TRBV15 and TRBJ1-2, with D perhaps matching TRBD1 (5 bases). From germline, CDR1 is LNHNV and CDR2 YYDKDF (reference sequence). The CDR3 runs to 13 residues. Deletions cut 3 bases from V and 8 bases from J, with 13 bases between. CDR3 residues: CATSRAGTRGYTF. The DNA of the CDR3 is TGTGCCACCAGCAGGGCCGGGACTAGAGGCTACACCTTC.

This clone was recorded a few times. The chain has TRBV7-2 and TRBJ2-7; TRBD2 might be the D (5 bases). Germline V gene data show CDR1 as SGHTA and CDR2 as FQGNSA. The germline V and J ends were trimmed by 5 bases and 3 bases, with 11 bases remaining between them. The CDR3 has 13 amino acids. The CDR3 nucleotides are TGTGCCAGCAGCCTAGAGCGGAACTACGAGCAGTACGTC. Its translation is CASSLERNYEQYV.